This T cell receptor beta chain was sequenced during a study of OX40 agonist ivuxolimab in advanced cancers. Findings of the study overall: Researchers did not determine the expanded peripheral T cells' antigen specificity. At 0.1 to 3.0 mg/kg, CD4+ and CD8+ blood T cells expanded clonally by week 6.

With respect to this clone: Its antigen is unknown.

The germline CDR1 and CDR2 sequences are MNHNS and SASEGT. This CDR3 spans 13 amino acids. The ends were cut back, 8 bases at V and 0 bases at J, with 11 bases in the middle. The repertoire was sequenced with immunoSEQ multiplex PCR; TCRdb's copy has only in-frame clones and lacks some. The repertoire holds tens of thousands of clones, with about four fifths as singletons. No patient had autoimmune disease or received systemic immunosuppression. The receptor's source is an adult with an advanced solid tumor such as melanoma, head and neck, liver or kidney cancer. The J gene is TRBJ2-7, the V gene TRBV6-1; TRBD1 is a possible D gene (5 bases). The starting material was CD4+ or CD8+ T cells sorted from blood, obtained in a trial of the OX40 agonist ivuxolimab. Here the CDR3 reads CASGTGYSYEQYF. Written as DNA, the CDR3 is TGTGCCAGCGGTACAGGTTACTCCTACGAGCAGTACTTC.